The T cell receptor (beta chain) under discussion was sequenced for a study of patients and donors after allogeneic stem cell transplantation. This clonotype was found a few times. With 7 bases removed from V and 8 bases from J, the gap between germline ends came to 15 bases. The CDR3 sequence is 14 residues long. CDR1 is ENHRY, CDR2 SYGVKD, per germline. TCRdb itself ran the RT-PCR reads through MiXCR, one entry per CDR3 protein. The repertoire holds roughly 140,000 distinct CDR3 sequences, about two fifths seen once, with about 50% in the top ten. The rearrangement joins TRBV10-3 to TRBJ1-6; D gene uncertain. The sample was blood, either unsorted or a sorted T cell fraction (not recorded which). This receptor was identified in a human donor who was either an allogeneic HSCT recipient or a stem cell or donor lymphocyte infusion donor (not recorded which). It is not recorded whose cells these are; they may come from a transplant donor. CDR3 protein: CAIKREGPYSPLHF. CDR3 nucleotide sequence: TGTGCCATCAAGAGGGAAGGGCCCTATTCACCCCTCCACTTT.